These 22 T cell receptor beta chains were all obtained from the same sample, sequenced in a study of beta chain features in type 1 diabetes (dated by TCRdb to 2016 to 2019). Receptor amplification or capture employed the immunoSEQ multiplex PCR assay. The entire amount of isolated RNA was reverse transcribed using the High Capacity cDNA Reverse Transcription Kit, so the sequenced TCRB transcripts were expressed ones. The clones in this table, taken by TCRdb from immuneACCESS, are in-frame only. Not every clone is retained; where verified, under half of the shortfall comes from an unresolved V gene, and the cause of the rest is unknown. This sample has hundreds of thousands of clones in its table, and around a sixth of those were observed once. The biggest ten clones account for roughly 0.098% of the sample. Sequences were obtained from naive CD4+ T cells from blood. The cell subset or site label for this specimen denotes: true naive CD4+ T cells. The origin of the receptors is a man between 18 and 29 years old in good health.

This sequence joins TRBV4-3 and TRBJ2-2; D may be TRBD2 (6 bases). V was clipped by 2 bases and J by 5 bases, with 15 bases between them. CDR1 and CDR2 from the germline V gene are LGHNA and YSLEER. CDR3 length equals 16 residues. The CDR3 DNA reads TGCGCCAGCAGCCAAAAACCGGCGGCGGGGACCGGGGAGCTGTTTTTT. Translating it yields CASSQKPAAGTGELFF.

The chain uses TRBV7-9 and TRBJ2-3, with D uncertain. The V and J ends lost 2 bases and 4 bases respectively, with 13 bases between them. The CDR3 covers 15 residues. Germline V lookup: CDR1 SEHNR, CDR2 FQNEAQ (reference sequence). CDR3 amino acids: CASSLKSEGSDTQYF. DNA for the CDR3: TGTGCCAGCAGCTTAAAGAGCGAAGGATCAGATACGCAGTATTTT.

The gene calls are TRBV7-8 and TRBJ1-5; 8 bases match TRBD1. This CDR3 is built from 16 residues. From germline, CDR1 is SGHVS and CDR2 FQNEAQ. Germline trimming cut 2 bases from V and 3 bases from J; bases unmatched to any gene: 6. In DNA form, the CDR3 reads TGTGCCAGCAGCTTACGGGACAGGCTGGTCAATCAGCCCCAGCATTTT. As protein: CASSLRDRLVNQPQHF.

The genes are TRBV29-1 and TRBJ2-2; possibly TRBD1 for D (5 bases). This CDR3 is built from 14 residues. The V gene's germline CDR1 is SQVTM and CDR2 ANQGSEA. V lost 1 base and J 4 bases, leaving 10 bases between the germline ends. The CDR3 sequence: CSVEGQGTTGELFF. The CDR3 DNA sequence: TGCAGCGTTGAAGGGCAGGGAACCACCGGGGAGCTGTTTTTT.

The chain links TRBV11-1 to TRBJ2-3; TRBD1 might be the D (5 bases). V was trimmed by 5 bases and J by 3 bases, leaving 12 bases between them. The germline V gene encodes CDR1 SGHAT and CDR2 FQDESV (reference sequence). This CDR3 comprises 14 residues. CDR3 nucleotide sequence: TGTGCCAGCAGCCCCCGACAGACAACAGATACGCAGTATTTT. Its protein is CASSPRQTTDTQYF.

The table lists this clone with a few counts. The chain is built from TRBV15 and TRBJ1-6; D possibly corresponds to TRBD1 (6 bases). With 3 bases removed from V and 8 bases from J, the gap between germline ends came to 17 bases. Looked up from germline, CDR1 is LNHNV and CDR2 is YYDKDF (reference sequence). This CDR3 region has 16 residues. The CDR3 region is CATSRDITGLDSPLHF. The CDR3 coding sequence is TGTGCCACCAGCAGGGACATTACAGGGTTGGATTCACCCCTCCACTTT.

The chain couples TRBV7-3 to TRBJ2-1; 9 bases agree with TRBD2. The length of the CDR3 is 15 residues. V lost 2 bases to trimming and J lost 11 bases; unmatched junction nucleotides: 10. Germline-derived CDR1 and CDR2 are SGHTA and FQGTGA. The CDR3 reads CASSLSLAGRGQQFF. CDR3 DNA sequence: TGTGCCAGCAGCTTATCCCTAGCGGGGCGGGGACAGCAGTTCTTC.

This clone occurred a few times. The rearrangement links TRBV10-3 to TRBJ2-7, with TRBD2 matching over 10 bases. The CDR3 totals 15 residues. Trimming cost V 4 bases and J 4 bases; bases outside gene matches: 7. The germline V gene has CDR1 ENHRY and CDR2 SYGVKD. The DNA of the CDR3 is TGTGCCATCAGTGGACGGAGCGGGGGGGTTTACGAGCAGTACTTC. Translation: CAISGRSGGVYEQYF.

The chain links TRBV6-1 to TRBJ2-3; maybe TRBD1 (6 bases). CDR3 size: 12 residues. The germline V gene encodes CDR1 MNHNS and CDR2 SASEGT. V dropped 6 bases and J dropped 4 bases, with 8 bases sitting between them. The CDR3 DNA reads as TGTGCCAGCAGGGCAGGGGCAGATACGCAGTATTTT. Translating it yields CASRAGADTQYF.

V usage is TRBV7-6 and J usage is TRBJ2-3, with D uncertain. The CDR3 is 13 amino acids. The ends were cut back, 8 bases at V and 3 bases at J, with 12 bases in the middle. Germline loops: CDR1 SGHVS, CDR2 FNYEAQ. CDR3 nucleotides: TGTGCCAGCGAAGGCTTTTTTACAGATACGCAGTATTTT. Translating gives CASEGFFTDTQYF.

The sample holds a few counts of this clone. The V and J genes are TRBV10-3 and TRBJ2-3, with TRBD1 as a possible D gene (5 bases). CDR3 length: 16 residues. The germline V gene encodes CDR1 ENHRY and CDR2 SYGVKD. Trimming cost V 0 bases and J 0 bases, with 10 bases left between them. The CDR3 loop is CAISESGQTSTDTQYF. Written as DNA, the CDR3 is TGTGCCATCAGTGAGTCTGGACAAACAAGCACAGATACGCAGTATTTT.

V is TRBV7-2 and J is TRBJ1-6; no clear D. The length of the CDR3 is 14 residues. CDR1 and CDR2 (germline): SGHTA, FQGNSA. The germline V and J ends were trimmed by 1 base and 5 bases, with 6 bases remaining between them. This CDR3 reads CASSLVRNNSPLHF. The CDR3 DNA sequence: TGTGCCAGCAGCTTAGTACGGAATAATTCACCCCTCCACTTT. Full variable domain (rest looked up from reference TRBV7-2 and TRBJ1-6): GAGVSQSPSNKVTEKGKDVELRCDPISGHTALYWYRQSLGQGLEFLIYFQGNSAPDKSGLPSDRFSAERTGGSVSTLTIQRTQQEDSAVYLCASSLVRNNSPLHFGNGTRLTVT.

Remarks on this clone: Mismatch with germline at one junction end may stem from a read error. The genes are TRBV7-2 and TRBJ2-3, with D unclear. Germline V gene sequence: CDR1 SGHTA, CDR2 FQGNSA. The length of the CDR3 is 13 residues. As DNA, the CDR3 is TGTGCCAGCAGCCCGTATAGCAAAGATACGCAGTATTTT. It encodes CASSPYSKDTQYF.

This clone was seen a handful of times. The chain employs TRBV5-4 and TRBJ2-7; a possible D gene is TRBD1 (6 bases). This CDR3 comprises 14 residues. Per the germline V gene, CDR1 is SGHNT and CDR2 is YYREEE (reference sequence). The V end was cut by 4 bases, the J end by 1 base, with 12 bases between. The CDR3 DNA reads TGTGCCAGCAGCCACCGGACAGCGTCCTACGAGCAGTACTTC. Amino acid sequence: CASSHRTASYEQYF.

V usage is TRBV6-5 and J usage is TRBJ2-1; D possibly corresponds to TRBD1 (6 bases). CDR3 size: 14 residues. Germline V gene data show CDR1 as MNHEY and CDR2 as SVGAGI. Trimming cost V 6 bases and J 4 bases, with 13 bases left between them. CDR3 protein: CASRETGAYNEQFF. The CDR3 nucleotides read TGTGCCAGCAGGGAGACAGGAGCTTACAATGAGCAGTTCTTC.

This clone was detected only a few times. CDR3 DNA: TGTGCCAGCAGCTTAACAAGGGGTCAGCCCCAGCATTTT. Amino acids: CASSLTRGQPQHF. The chain has TRBV7-3 and TRBJ1-5; a weak D match, TRBD1 (5 bases). Trimming removed 0 bases from V and 6 bases from J, with 6 bases in between. The CDR3 has 13 amino acids. The germline V gene encodes CDR1 SGHTA and CDR2 FQGTGA.

This clone has only a few counts. The chain couples TRBV6-1 to TRBJ2-5, with 8 bases lining up with TRBD1. This CDR3 contains 15 residues. The V gene's germline CDR1 is MNHNS and CDR2 SASEGT. J lost 2 bases, V lost 5 bases, and 7 bases had no gene match. CDR3 region: CASSWTGKGQETQYF. The CDR3 DNA sequence: TGTGCCAGCAGTTGGACAGGGAAGGGGCAAGAGACCCAGTACTTC.

V is TRBV18 and J is TRBJ1-2; D might be TRBD1 (5 bases). Trimming pared 6 bases from V and 3 bases from J, leaving 14 bases between. The germline V gene has CDR1 KGHSH and CDR2 LQKENI. The CDR3 length is 14 residues. The CDR3 loop is CASSQSDSYYGYTF. The CDR3 DNA reads as TGTGCCAGCTCCCAGTCTGACAGTTACTATGGCTACACCTTC.

CDR3 amino acids: CASSRSLAVQETQYF. In DNA form, the CDR3 reads TGTGCCAGCAGCAGATCACTAGCGGTCCAAGAGACCCAGTACTTC. This chain uses TRBV7-2 with TRBJ2-5; the match to TRBD2 covers 8 bases. CDR1 is SGHTA and CDR2 is FQGNSA in the germline V gene. This CDR3 region has 15 residues. The trim removed 5 bases at V and 1 base at J, leaving 6 bases unmatched.

This clone was detected a few times. The V call is TRBV10-3, the J call TRBJ1-2; 7 nucleotides align to TRBD1. V lost 0 bases to trimming and J lost 4 bases; unmatched junction nucleotides: 5. Germline V gives CDR1 ENHRY, CDR2 SYGVKD. The CDR3 has 15 amino acids. This CDR3 is CAISESGRGIYGYTF. DNA for the CDR3: TGTGCCATCAGTGAGTCTGGCAGGGGGATCTATGGCTACACCTTC.

This sequence joins TRBV18 and TRBJ2-7; perhaps TRBD2 as D (5 bases). V was pared by 1 base and J by 2 bases, with 12 bases between. CDR1 and CDR2 (germline): KGHSH, LQKENI. This CDR3 comprises 15 residues. The CDR3 spells CASSPLLDPTYEQYF. CDR3 bases: TGTGCCAGCTCACCACTACTAGATCCCACCTACGAGCAGTACTTC.

This clone was counted a few times. The CDR3 DNA sequence: TGTGCCACCCGAACTTTGGGGGCGGGGGAGGAAAAACTGTTTTTT. This codes for CATRTLGAGEEKLFF. V and J are TRBV15 and TRBJ1-4, with a weak D call TRBD1 (6 bases). Trimming left V 8 bases short and J 8 bases short, with 21 bases between. Germline V CDR1 and CDR2: LNHNV, YYDKDF (reference sequence). CDR3 length equals 15 residues.